The 8 T cell receptor beta chains below were found in one sample sequenced in a study of lymphopenia after photon versus proton radiotherapy. Data came from immunoSEQ multiplex PCR; TCRdb stores just in-frame clones and leaves some out. The table lists 68,000 or so clones, roughly 91% of them singletons. The specimen comprised peripheral blood, sampled from a patient treated with photon-based radiotherapy. These receptors came from a woman in her 70s with pancreatic cancer.

The V gene is TRBV2, the J gene TRBJ1-1, with D perhaps matching TRBD1 (5 bases). Looked up from germline, CDR1 is SNHLY and CDR2 is FYNNEI. Trimming took 4 bases from V and 5 from J, leaving 11 bases between them. The CDR3 is 13 residues long. The CDR3 here is CASSAGEGTEAFF. DNA for the CDR3: TGTGCCAGCAGTGCGGGGGAAGGAACTGAAGCTTTCTTT. Full variable domain (outside the CDR3, taken from reference TRBV2 and TRBJ1-1): EPEVTQTPSHQVTQMGQEVILRCVPISNHLYFYWYRQILGQKVEFLVSFYNNEISEKSEIFDDQFSVERPDGSNFTLKIRSTKLEDSAMYFCASSAGEGTEAFFGQGTRLTVV.

The CDR3 DNA reads as TGTGCCAGCAGCTTAGGTTTTCTGGATCGGGCTTTCTTT. It is translated as CASSLGFLDRAFF. The chain recombines TRBV7-8 with TRBJ1-1; D gene uncertain. The CDR3 is made up of 13 amino acids. V was trimmed by 1 base and J by 11 bases, leaving 14 bases between them. Germline CDR1 and CDR2: SGHVS and FQNEAQ.

This clone was detected only once. The CDR3 is CASSGEGITGELFF. CDR3 DNA: TGTGCCAGCAGCGGGGAGGGGATCACCGGGGAGCTGTTTTTT. The chain couples TRBV9 to TRBJ2-2, with 7 bases identical to TRBD2. CDR1 is SGDLS and CDR2 is YYNGEE in the germline V gene. The CDR3 is 14 residues long. J lost 4 bases, V lost 3 bases, and 3 bases had no gene match.

CDR3 coding DNA: TGTGCCATCAGTGATACAGGGTTACCCACTAGCACAGATACGCAGTATTTT. Protein sequence: CAISDTGLPTSTDTQYF. V and J are TRBV10-3 and TRBJ2-3; tentatively, D is TRBD1 (6 bases). The CDR3 is made up of 17 amino acids. Trimming removed 3 bases at V and 0 bases at J, with 16 bases between. Germline V CDR1 and CDR2: ENHRY, SYGVKD.

The V gene is TRBV7-9, the J gene TRBJ1-6; D is possibly TRBD1 (5 bases). Germline CDR1 reads SEHNR; CDR2 reads FQNEAQ (reference sequence). Deletions cut 1 base from V and 7 bases from J, with 14 bases between. This CDR3 spans 16 amino acids. CDR3 coding DNA: TGTGCCAGCAGCTTAGTAGCAGGGAGGCAAAATTCACCCCTCCACTTT. Translating gives CASSLVAGRQNSPLHF. Based on the CDR3 plus reference TRBV7-9 and TRBJ1-6, the full variable domain is DTGVSQNPRHKITKRGQNVTFRCDPISEHNRLYWYRQTLGQGPEFLTYFQNEAQLEKSRLLSDRFSAERPKGSFSTLEIQRTEQGDSAMYLCASSLVAGRQNSPLHFGNGTRLTVT.

This clone was recorded a few times. This chain uses TRBV5-6 with TRBJ1-5; D call uncertain. The CDR3 runs 15 residues. Trimming cost V 6 bases and J 0 bases, with 13 bases left between them. From germline, CDR1 is SGHDT and CDR2 YYEEEE. The CDR3 loop is CASTMRSYSNQPQHF. DNA of the CDR3: TGTGCCAGCACCATGAGGAGTTATAGCAATCAGCCCCAGCATTTT.

The J gene is TRBJ2-7, the V gene TRBV27; D tentatively fits TRBD1 or TRBD2 (5 bases each). This CDR3 has 16 amino acids. Germline V CDR1 and CDR2: MNHEY, SMNVEV (reference sequence). Trimming removed 6 bases from V and 6 bases from J, with 24 bases in between. The CDR3 loop reads CASSPGRSMVSREQYF. DNA of the CDR3: TGTGCCAGCAGCCCGGGACGGTCTATGGTTAGCCGCGAGCAGTACTTC.

This clone appeared once. This chain uses TRBV19 with TRBJ1-5, with D perhaps TRBD1 (6 bases). Trimming cost V 3 bases and J 4 bases, with 10 bases left between them. CDR1 LNHDA and CDR2 SQIVND come from the germline V gene (reference sequence). This CDR3 is 14 amino acids long. The CDR3 DNA follows: TGTGCCAGTAGTATCCCAGGGGAGAATCAGCCCCAGCATTTT. Protein sequence: CASSIPGENQPQHF.